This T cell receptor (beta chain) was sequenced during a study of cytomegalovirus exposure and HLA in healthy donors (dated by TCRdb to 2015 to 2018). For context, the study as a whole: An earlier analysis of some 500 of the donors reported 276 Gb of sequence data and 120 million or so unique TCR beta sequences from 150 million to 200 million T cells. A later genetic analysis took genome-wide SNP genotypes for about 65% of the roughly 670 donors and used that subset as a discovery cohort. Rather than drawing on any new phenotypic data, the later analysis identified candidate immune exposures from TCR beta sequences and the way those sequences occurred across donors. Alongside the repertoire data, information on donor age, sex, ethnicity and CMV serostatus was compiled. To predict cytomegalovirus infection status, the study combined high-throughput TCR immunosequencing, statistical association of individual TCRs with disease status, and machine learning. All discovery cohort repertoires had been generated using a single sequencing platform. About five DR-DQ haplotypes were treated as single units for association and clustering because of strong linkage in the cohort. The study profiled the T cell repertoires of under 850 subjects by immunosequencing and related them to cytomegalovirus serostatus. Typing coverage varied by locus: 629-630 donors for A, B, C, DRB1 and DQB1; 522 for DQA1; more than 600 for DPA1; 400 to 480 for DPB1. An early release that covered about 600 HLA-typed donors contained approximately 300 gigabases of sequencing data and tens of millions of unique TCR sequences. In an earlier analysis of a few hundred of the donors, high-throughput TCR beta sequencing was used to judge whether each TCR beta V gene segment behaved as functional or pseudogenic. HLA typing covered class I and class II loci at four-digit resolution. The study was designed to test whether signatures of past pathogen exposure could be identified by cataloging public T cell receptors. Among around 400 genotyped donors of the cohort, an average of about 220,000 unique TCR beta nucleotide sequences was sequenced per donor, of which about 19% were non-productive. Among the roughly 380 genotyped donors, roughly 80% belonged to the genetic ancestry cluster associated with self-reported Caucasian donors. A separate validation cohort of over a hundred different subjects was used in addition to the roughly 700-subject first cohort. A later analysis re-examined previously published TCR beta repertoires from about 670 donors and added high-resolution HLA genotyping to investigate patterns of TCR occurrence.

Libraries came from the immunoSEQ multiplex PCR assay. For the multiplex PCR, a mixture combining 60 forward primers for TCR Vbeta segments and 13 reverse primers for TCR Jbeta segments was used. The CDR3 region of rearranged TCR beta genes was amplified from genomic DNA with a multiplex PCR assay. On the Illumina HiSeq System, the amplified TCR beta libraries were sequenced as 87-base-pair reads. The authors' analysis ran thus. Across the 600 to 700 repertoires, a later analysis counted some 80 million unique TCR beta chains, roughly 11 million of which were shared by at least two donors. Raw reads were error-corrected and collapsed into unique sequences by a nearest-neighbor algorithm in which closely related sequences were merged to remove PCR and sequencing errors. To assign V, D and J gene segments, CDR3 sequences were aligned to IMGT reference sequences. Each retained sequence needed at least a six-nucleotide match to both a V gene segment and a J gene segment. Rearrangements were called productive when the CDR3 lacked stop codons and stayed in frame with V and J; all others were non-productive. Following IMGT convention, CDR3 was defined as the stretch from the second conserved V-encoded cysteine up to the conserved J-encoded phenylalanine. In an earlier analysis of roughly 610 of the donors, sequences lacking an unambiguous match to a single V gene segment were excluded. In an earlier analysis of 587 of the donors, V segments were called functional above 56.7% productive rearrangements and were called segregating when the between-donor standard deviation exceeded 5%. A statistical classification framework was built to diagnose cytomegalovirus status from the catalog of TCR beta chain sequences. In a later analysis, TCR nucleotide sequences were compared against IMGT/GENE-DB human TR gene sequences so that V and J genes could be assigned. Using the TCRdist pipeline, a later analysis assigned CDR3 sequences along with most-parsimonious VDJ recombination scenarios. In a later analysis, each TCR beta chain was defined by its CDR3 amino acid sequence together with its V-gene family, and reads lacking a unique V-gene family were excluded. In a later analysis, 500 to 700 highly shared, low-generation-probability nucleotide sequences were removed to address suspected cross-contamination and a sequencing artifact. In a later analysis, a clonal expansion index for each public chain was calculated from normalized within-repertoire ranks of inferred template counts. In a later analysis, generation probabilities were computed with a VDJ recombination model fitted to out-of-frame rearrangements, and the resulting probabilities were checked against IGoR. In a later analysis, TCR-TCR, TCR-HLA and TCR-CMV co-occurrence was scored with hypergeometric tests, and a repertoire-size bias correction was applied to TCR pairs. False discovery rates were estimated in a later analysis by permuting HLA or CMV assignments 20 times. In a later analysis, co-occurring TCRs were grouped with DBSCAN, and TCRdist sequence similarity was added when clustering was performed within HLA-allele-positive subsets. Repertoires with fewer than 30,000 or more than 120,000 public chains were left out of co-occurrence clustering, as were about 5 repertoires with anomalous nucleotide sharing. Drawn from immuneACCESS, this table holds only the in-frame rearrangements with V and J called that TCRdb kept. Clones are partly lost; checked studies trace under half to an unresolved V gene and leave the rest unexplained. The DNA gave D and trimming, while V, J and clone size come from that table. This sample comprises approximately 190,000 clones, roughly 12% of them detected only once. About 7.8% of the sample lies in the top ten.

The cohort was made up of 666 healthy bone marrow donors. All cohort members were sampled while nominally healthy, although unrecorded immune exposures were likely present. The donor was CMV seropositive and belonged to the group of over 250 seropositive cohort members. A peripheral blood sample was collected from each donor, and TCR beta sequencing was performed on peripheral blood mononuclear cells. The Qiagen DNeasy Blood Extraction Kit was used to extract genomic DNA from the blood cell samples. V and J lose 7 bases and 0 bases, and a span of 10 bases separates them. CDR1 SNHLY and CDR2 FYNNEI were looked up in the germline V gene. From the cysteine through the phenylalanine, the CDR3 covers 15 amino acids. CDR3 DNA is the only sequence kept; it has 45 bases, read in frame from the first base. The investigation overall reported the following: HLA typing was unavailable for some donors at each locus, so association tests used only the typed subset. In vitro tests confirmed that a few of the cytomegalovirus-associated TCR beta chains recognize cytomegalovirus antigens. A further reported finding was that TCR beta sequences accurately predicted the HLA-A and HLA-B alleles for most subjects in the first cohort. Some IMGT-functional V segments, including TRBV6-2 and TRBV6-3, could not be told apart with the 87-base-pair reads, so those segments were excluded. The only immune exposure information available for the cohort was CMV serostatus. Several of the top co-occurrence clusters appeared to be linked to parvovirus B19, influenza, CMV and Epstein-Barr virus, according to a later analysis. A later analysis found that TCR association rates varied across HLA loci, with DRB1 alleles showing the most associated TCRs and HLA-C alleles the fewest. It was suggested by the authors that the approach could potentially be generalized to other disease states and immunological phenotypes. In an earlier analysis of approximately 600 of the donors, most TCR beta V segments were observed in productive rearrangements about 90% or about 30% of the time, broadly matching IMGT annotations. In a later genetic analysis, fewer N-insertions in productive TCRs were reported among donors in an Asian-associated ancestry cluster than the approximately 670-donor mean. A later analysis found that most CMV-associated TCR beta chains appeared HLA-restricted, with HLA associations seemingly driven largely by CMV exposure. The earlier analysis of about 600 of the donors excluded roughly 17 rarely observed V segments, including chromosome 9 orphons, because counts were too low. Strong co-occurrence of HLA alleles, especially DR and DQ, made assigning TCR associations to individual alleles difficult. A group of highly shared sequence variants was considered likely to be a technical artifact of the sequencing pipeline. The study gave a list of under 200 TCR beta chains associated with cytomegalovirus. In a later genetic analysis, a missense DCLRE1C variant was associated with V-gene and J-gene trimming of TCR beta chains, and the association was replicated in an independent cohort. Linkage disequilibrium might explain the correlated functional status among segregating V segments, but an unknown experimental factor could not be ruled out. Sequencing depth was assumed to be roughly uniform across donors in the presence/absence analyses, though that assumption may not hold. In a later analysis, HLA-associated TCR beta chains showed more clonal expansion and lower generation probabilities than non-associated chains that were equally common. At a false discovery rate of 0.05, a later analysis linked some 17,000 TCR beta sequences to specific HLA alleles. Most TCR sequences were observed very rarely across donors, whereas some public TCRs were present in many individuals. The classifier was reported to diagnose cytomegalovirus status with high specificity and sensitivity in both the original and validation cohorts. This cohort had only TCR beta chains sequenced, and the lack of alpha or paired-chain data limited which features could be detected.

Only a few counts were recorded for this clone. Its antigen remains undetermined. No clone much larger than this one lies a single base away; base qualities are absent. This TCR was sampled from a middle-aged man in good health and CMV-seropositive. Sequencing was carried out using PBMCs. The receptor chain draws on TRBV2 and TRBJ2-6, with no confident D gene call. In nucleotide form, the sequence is TGTGCCAGCATCTACGTCGGCTCTGGGGCCAACGTCCTGACTTTC. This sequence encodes CASIYVGSGANVLTF.